This T cell receptor (beta chain) was captured in a study of blood T cell repertoires in COVID-19. Study in general: From T cells, B-cell-depleted T cells, or PBMCs came the material, which was cDNA or gDNA.

Clones were sequenced by immunoSEQ multiplex PCR, and TCRdb holds only the in-frame ones, with some missing. Altogether more than 250,000 clones are present, over 75% being singletons, with the ten largest covering 1%. V lost 4 bases to trimming and J lost 2 bases, with 9 bases between them. Germline-derived CDR1 and CDR2 are MDHEN and SYDVKM. This CDR3 spans 14 amino acids. The chain is built from TRBV28 and TRBJ1-5; D is undetermined. Sequencing was carried out using peripheral blood. The receptor was isolated from a man aged 45 to 65 with active or convalescent COVID-19. CDR3 DNA: TGTGCCAGCAGTTCCGGGGTCCGCAATCAGCCCCAGCATTTT. This encodes CASSSGVRNQPQHF. The whole variable domain, remainder taken from reference TRBV28 and TRBJ1-5, is DVKVTQSSRYLVKRTGEKVFLECVQDMDHENMFWYRQDPGLGLRLIYFSYDVKMKEKGDIPEGYSVSREKKERFSLILESASTNQTSMYLCASSSGVRNQPQHFGDGTRLSIL.